The rows below give T cell receptor beta chains drawn from one sample of a study of shared clonotypes between healthy human individuals. Method: immunoSEQ multiplex PCR; TCRdb's copy keeps in-frame clones and lacks some. The repertoire holds some 2,000,000 clones, with around 95% as singletons. Material for sequencing was naive CD4+ T cells sorted from blood. These receptors came from a man between 18 and 29 years old in good health. Each CDR3 is given with its conserved first and last residue. D genes are given only for firm matches. The listing skips clone size in some rows; elsewhere it reads once, few, many or a size class.

CDR3aa	CDR3nt	d_gene	v_gene	j_gene	abundance
CASSSLQGAPDTQYF	TGTGCCAGCTCATCATTACAGGGGGCTCCAGATACGCAGTATTTT	TRBD1	TRBV18	TRBJ2-3	-
CASSLIGPADNEQFF	TGTGCCAGCAGCCTCATCGGACCGGCCGACAATGAGCAGTTCTTC	-	TRBV5-6	TRBJ2-1	-
CASSGGLGQPQHF	TGTGCCAGCAGTGGTGGTCTCGGTCAGCCCCAGCATTTT	-	TRBV2	TRBJ1-5	-
CASSLVIGLGLDTQYF	TGTGCCAGCAGCTTAGTCATCGGTCTGGGCTTGGATACGCAGTATTTT	-	TRBV7-2	TRBJ2-3	-
CATRGTGELFF	TGTGCCACGCGGGGGACCGGGGAGCTGTTTTTT	TRBD2	TRBV10-3	TRBJ2-2	-
CASSVAAGQNYGYTF	TGTGCCAGCAGCGTAGCGGCAGGCCAGAACTATGGCTACACCTTC	-	TRBV9	TRBJ1-2	-
CASSPDQGKGNQPQHF	TGTGCCAGCTCACCGGACCAGGGGAAGGGCAATCAGCCCCAGCATTTT	-	TRBV18	TRBJ1-5	-
CASSLASGGEKTQYF	TGTGCCAGCAGCTTGGCTAGCGGGGGTGAAAAGACCCAGTACTTC	TRBD2	TRBV5-4	TRBJ2-5	-
CASSYSGITYEQYF	TGTGCCAGCAGTTATTCCGGGATAACCTACGAGCAGTACTTC	-	TRBV6-6	TRBJ2-7	-
CASSEDTTYEQYF	TGTGCCAGTAGTGAGGACACCACCTACGAGCAGTACTTC	-	TRBV19	TRBJ2-7	few
CACRLASQETQYF	TGTGCCTGCCGGCTAGCGTCCCAAGAGACCCAGTACTTC	-	TRBV30	TRBJ2-5	-
CASSFNADRERETQYF	TGTGCCAGCAGCTTCAACGCGGACAGGGAGCGGGAGACCCAGTACTTC	TRBD1	TRBV11-2	TRBJ2-5	-
CASRLQGIYEKLFF	TGTGCCAGCCGCCTACAGGGGATTTATGAAAAACTGTTTTTT	TRBD1	TRBV2	TRBJ1-4	-
CASSPGTALSYEQYF	TGTGCCAGCAGCCCCGGGACAGCCTTGTCCTACGAGCAGTACTTC	TRBD1	TRBV6-5	TRBJ2-7	-
CASSVVSPAEGGDTQYF	TGTGCCAGCAGCGTAGTAAGTCCCGCGGAGGGGGGAGATACGCAGTATTTT	-	TRBV9	TRBJ2-3	-
CASSELGSTNEKLFF	TGTGCCAGCAGTGAGTTAGGGTCAACTAATGAAAAACTGTTTTTT	-	TRBV25-1	TRBJ1-4	-
CASSLSGQNTEAFF	TGCGCCAGCAGCTTGTCGGGCCAAAACACTGAAGCTTTCTTT	-	TRBV5-1	TRBJ1-1	few
CASSSIRRQGRFTEAFF	TGTGCCAGCAGCTCCATCAGGAGACAAGGGCGGTTTACTGAAGCTTTCTTT	-	TRBV7-9	TRBJ1-1	once
CASSSLPLSGNTIYF	TGTGCCAGCAGTAGCCTTCCCCTCTCTGGAAACACCATATATTTT	-	TRBV6-5	TRBJ1-3	-
CASSLQDYGYTF	TGTGCCAGCAGCCTCCAGGACTATGGCTACACCTTC	-	TRBV11-2	TRBJ1-2	-
CASRFSGANTGELFF	TGTGCCAGCAGGTTTTCGGGGGCAAACACCGGGGAGCTGTTTTTT	-	TRBV6-5	TRBJ2-2	once
CASSSHLNQPQHF	TGTGCCAGCTCCTCGCACCTTAATCAGCCCCAGCATTTT	-	TRBV18	TRBJ1-5	-
CASSWDKLRNEQFF	TGTGCCAGCAGTTGGGACAAATTACGAAATGAGCAGTTCTTC	-	TRBV2	TRBJ2-1	once
CASSEASRVVWTDTQYF	TGTGCCAGCAGTGAAGCTTCCCGGGTAGTGTGGACAGATACGCAGTATTTT	-	TRBV2	TRBJ2-3	once